A selection of T cell receptor beta chains follows, all from one sample in a study of blood T cell repertoires in COVID-19. Here immunoSEQ multiplex PCR was the method, and the copy in TCRdb shows in-frame clones only, minus some. Here the sample spans almost 250,000 clones, approximately 86% being singletons. Material: PBMCs or T cells enriched from blood (not recorded which). The receptors were sampled from a woman between 45 and 65 years old who had recovered from COVID-19. The CDR3 runs from the conserved cysteine through the conserved F or W. D genes are given only for firm matches. Rows may omit the clone size; those that give it use once, few, many or a size class.

clone_size,v_call,j_call,d_call,cdr3_aa,cdr3_nt
-,TRBV4-1,TRBJ2-7,TRBD2,CASSPGTSGPYEQYF,TGCGCCAGCAGCCCAGGGACTAGCGGCCCCTACGAGCAGTACTTC
-,TRBV27,TRBJ2-2,TRBD1,CASSLSDRVGTGELFF,TGTGCCAGCAGTTTATCCGACAGGGTTGGCACCGGGGAGCTGTTTTTT
once,TRBV7-6,TRBJ2-1,TRBD1,CASSGGQGTYNEQFF,TGTGCCAGCAGCGGGGGACAGGGGACCTACAATGAGCAGTTCTTC
-,TRBV28,TRBJ2-1,-,CVSYRRASYEQFF,TGTGTCTCGTATCGGAGGGCCTCGTATGAGCAGTTCTTC
-,TRBV28,TRBJ1-5,-,CASRTPGVSNQPQHF,TGTGCCAGCAGGACCCCAGGCGTTAGCAATCAGCCCCAGCATTTT
-,TRBV30,TRBJ1-6,-,CACSRSSYNSPLHF,TGTGCCTGTTCACGGAGCTCCTATAATTCACCCCTCCACTTT
once,TRBV18,TRBJ2-6,-,CASSPRRSGANVLTF,TGTGCCAGCTCACCACGTCGTTCTGGGGCCAACGTCCTGACTTTC
-,TRBV30,TRBJ1-2,TRBD1,CAWSGRLTGGAGGYTF,TGTGCCTGGAGTGGGAGATTGACAGGGGGCGCGGGGGGCTACACCTTC
-,TRBV15,TRBJ1-6,-,CATSRGQGNSPLHF,TGTGCCACCAGCAGAGGCCAGGGTAATTCACCCCTCCACTTT
-,TRBV15,TRBJ1-1,-,CATSRDADFEAFF,TGTGCCACCAGCAGAGATGCAGACTTTGAAGCTTTCTTT
few,TRBV27,TRBJ1-2,-,CASSLSMRDGYTF,TGTGCCAGCAGTTTATCGATGAGGGATGGCTACACCTTC
-,TRBV6-1,TRBJ1-4,TRBD1,CASSAVPGTGFTNEKLFF,TGTGCCAGCAGTGCGGTACCCGGGACAGGGTTTACTAATGAAAAACTGTTTTTT
-,TRBV19,TRBJ1-1,-,CASSIVEGLDTEAFF,TGTGCCAGTAGTATAGTGGAGGGTTTGGACACTGAAGCTTTCTTT
-,TRBV6-5,TRBJ1-5,-,CASGTPNSNQPQHF,TGTGCCAGCGGGACACCAAATAGCAATCAGCCCCAGCATTTT
-,TRBV11-2,TRBJ1-1,TRBD1,CASSLTGVTEAFF,TGTGCCAGCAGCTTGACAGGGGTGACTGAAGCTTTCTTT
-,TRBV19,TRBJ2-2,TRBD1,CASRGPGTGYTGELFF,TGTGCCAGCCGCGGTCCAGGGACAGGGTACACCGGGGAGCTGTTTTTT
-,TRBV5-1,TRBJ1-2,TRBD1,CATRSTGDYGYTF,TGCGCCACTCGCAGTACAGGGGATTATGGCTACACCTTC
-,TRBV5-4,TRBJ2-1,TRBD2,CASSFGGLAAYNEQFF,TGTGCCAGCAGCTTTGGTGGACTAGCGGCATACAATGAGCAGTTCTTC
-,TRBV2,TRBJ1-2,TRBD1,CASFRQGNYGYTF,TGTGCCAGCTTCAGACAGGGCAACTATGGCTACACCTTC
-,TRBV2,TRBJ1-2,-,CASNSVNYGYTF,TGTGCCAGCAATTCTGTTAACTATGGCTACACCTTC
-,TRBV7-6,TRBJ2-7,TRBD2,CASSLFLAGTYEQYF,TGTGCCAGCAGCTTATTTCTAGCGGGAACCTACGAGCAGTACTTC
-,TRBV14,TRBJ2-7,TRBD1,CASSRRQGAREQYF,TGTGCCAGCAGCCGAAGACAGGGGGCTCGCGAGCAGTACTTC
-,TRBV24-1,TRBJ2-3,TRBD1,CATSDRTGDTQYF,TGTGCCACCAGTGATCGGACAGGGGATACGCAGTATTTT
once,TRBV28,TRBJ2-1,-,CASSFLPGGRLNEQFF,TGTGCCAGCAGTTTTCTGCCGGGGGGCCGGCTGAATGAGCAGTTCTTC